These 10 T cell receptor beta chains were sequenced from one sample in a study of blood T cell repertoires in COVID-19. Profiled with immunoSEQ multiplex PCR; TCRdb holds only in-frame clones, not every one. The data contain about 210,000 clones, about nine tenths of them singletons. Sequenced material: PBMCs or T cells enriched from blood (not recorded which). The receptor source for this set is a man aged 18-30 years with acute COVID-19.

The CDR3, as DNA: TGTGCCAGCAGTGAGGCTACAGAGCTGCTAAGAGATACGCAGTATTTT. Residues: CASSEATELLRDTQYF. The gene calls are TRBV25-1 and TRBJ2-3; D uncertain. V was pared by 3 bases and J by 5 bases, with 18 bases between. CDR1 is MGHDK, CDR2 SYGVNS, per germline. CDR3 length: 16 residues.

By proportion, this clone is medium-sized. The V call is TRBV4-1, the J call TRBJ2-7; 7 positions match TRBD1. Germline CDR1 is MGHRA and CDR2 is YSYEKL. With 2 bases clipped from V and 2 bases from J, the junction kept 12 bases outside the gene matches. The CDR3 length is 17 residues. CDR3 in amino acids: CASSQYVQGQSTYEQYF. The CDR3 nucleotides are TGCGCCAGCAGCCAATACGTACAGGGACAGAGTACCTACGAGCAGTACTTC.

The chain has TRBV6-5 and TRBJ2-1, with 9 bases identical to TRBD1. The CDR3 extends over 13 amino acids. Germline V CDR1 and CDR2: MNHEY, SVGAGI. V gave up 10 bases and J gave up 9 bases; unmatched junction bases: 10. CDR3 DNA sequence: TGTGCCATGGAACAGGGGGCGCGTGGTGAGCAGTTCTTC. It translates to CAMEQGARGEQFF.

The V gene is TRBV30, the J gene TRBJ2-7; D not resolved. Per germline, CDR1 GTSNPN and CDR2 SVGIG (reference sequence). This CDR3 is 10 amino acids long. Trimming pared 1 base from V and 5 bases from J, leaving 3 bases between. The CDR3 protein is CAWSGNEQYF. The CDR3 DNA follows: TGTGCCTGGAGTGGTAACGAGCAGTACTTC.

This clone occurred once. J is TRBJ1-4 and V is TRBV12-3 or TRBV12-4; 10 bases match TRBD1. CDR3 length: 13 residues. The junction had 6 bases not matched to a gene; V was cut back by 6 bases and J by 11 bases. CDR3 nucleotides: TGTGCCAGCAGAGAGACAGGGGGCAAGAAACTGTTTTTT. This translates into CASRETGGKKLFF.

V usage is TRBV6-5 and J usage is TRBJ1-2; D call uncertain. The CDR3 sequence is 13 residues long. Germline assignment: CDR1 MNHEY and CDR2 SVGAGI. V dropped 2 bases and J dropped 7 bases, with 11 bases sitting between them. CDR3 DNA: TGTGCCAGCAGTTACCAGGAATTCGGTGGCTACACCTTC. Protein: CASSYQEFGGYTF.

The rearrangement uses TRBV28 and TRBJ1-6; no reliable D call. This CDR3 region has 15 residues. The V end was cut by 6 bases, the J end by 0 bases, with 9 bases between. Germline V gives CDR1 MDHEN, CDR2 SYDVKM. DNA for the CDR3: TGTGCCAGCAGCTTAAGACACTCCTATAATTCACCCCTCCACTTT. Its translation: CASSLRHSYNSPLHF.

The V call is TRBV27, the J call TRBJ2-1, with 11 bases matching TRBD2. J was trimmed by 6 bases and V by 6 bases; bases with no gene match: 7. Germline CDR1 and CDR2: MNHEY and SMNVEV (reference sequence). The CDR3 has 15 residues. CDR3 residues: CASRSGTSGLNEQFF. The DNA of the CDR3 is TGTGCCAGCAGGTCCGGGACTAGCGGACTCAATGAGCAGTTCTTC.

The rearrangement joins TRBV7-8 to TRBJ2-2; unclear D gene. Germline CDR1 and CDR2: SGHVS and FQNEAQ. The CDR3 runs 11 residues. Trimming cost V 5 bases and J 7 bases, with 5 bases left between them. The chain's CDR3 is CASSPVGELFF. For the CDR3, the DNA is TGTGCCAGCAGCCCGGTCGGGGAGCTGTTTTTT.

This chain links TRBV12-3 or TRBV12-4 with TRBJ2-7, with D perhaps TRBD1 (6 bases). The V end was cut by 3 bases, the J end by 3 bases, with 9 bases between. This CDR3 spans 13 amino acids. The CDR3, as DNA: TGTGCCAGCAGTTTCCCGGACAGCTACGAGCAGTACTTC. It codes for CASSFPDSYEQYF.